Given below is one T cell receptor beta chain in context. Germline values: CDR1 LNHDA, CDR2 SQIVND (reference sequence). Trimming at V came to 4 bases and at J to 6 bases, leaving 9 bases not matched to a gene. The CDR3 length is 15 residues. Time point of the sample: pre-sensitization, week 0. The treatment here: therapeutic diphenylcyclopropenone sensitization with weekly scalp DPC. Researchers extracted total RNA from unfractionated whole blood. At patch-test visits, sampling came before the patch test. The source of the sample is a study of human T cells and chemical hapten exposure. In the library, unique molecular identifiers were attached to individual cDNA molecules. MiXCR, applied by TCRdb to the RACE reads, yields one record per CDR3 protein. The sample gives tens of thousands of distinct CDR3 sequences, 8.5% to 10% of which show up once; 8.5% to 10% is in the top ten.

The receptor was isolated from a woman aged 25 to 45 with alopecia areata. Some clones in this sample may be carry-over from other donors' samples. This chain links TRBV19 with TRBJ1-5; TRBD1 aligns across 7 bases. This specimen consisted of whole blood, obtained in connection with sensitization to the hapten diphenylcyclopropenone (DPC). As DNA, the CDR3 is TGTGCCAGTAGTACCGCCCAGGGGGTCGGTCAGCCCCAGCATTTT. Translated: CASSTAQGVGQPQHF.